One and the same sample provided the 12 T cell receptor beta chains below, sequenced in a study of cytomegalovirus exposure and HLA in healthy donors. Use of 60 Vbeta and 13 Jbeta primers characterized the PCR. Clones were read by immunoSEQ multiplex PCR, and TCRdb kept only the in-frame ones, dropping some. The sample has just over 95,000 clones; more than 65% are singletons. Source material: PBMCs. All receptors come from a human donor in good health.

The V call is TRBV6-5, the J call TRBJ2-3; 9 bases map to TRBD2. Germline assignment: CDR1 MNHEY and CDR2 SVGAGI. V lost 6 bases and J lost 2; bases outside the gene matches: 3. The CDR3 sequence is 14 residues long. The CDR3 spells CASRRTSDTDTQYF. The CDR3 bases are TGTGCCAGCAGGCGGACTAGCGACACAGATACGCAGTATTTT.

The chain has TRBV4-2 and TRBJ1-5; no reliable D call. The CDR3 has 13 residues. Trimming removed 2 bases from V and 4 bases from J, with 6 bases in between. Germline CDR1 and CDR2: LGHNA and YNFKEQ. The CDR3 loop is CASSQMRNQPQHF. In DNA, the CDR3 is TGTGCCAGCAGCCAAATGAGGAATCAGCCCCAGCATTTT.

V is TRBV19 and J is TRBJ2-1; weak D call: TRBD1 (6 bases). V was cut by 3 bases and J by 0 bases, with 15 bases left in between. Germline CDR1 and CDR2: LNHDA and SQIVND (reference sequence). The CDR3 is 17 amino acids. The CDR3 nucleotides are TGTGCCAGTAGTATGCCACTGGGACAAATCTCCTACAATGAGCAGTTCTTC. Translating it yields CASSMPLGQISYNEQFF.

The chain links TRBV30 to TRBJ2-1; D not resolved. CDR1 is GTSNPN and CDR2 is SVGIG in the germline V gene (reference sequence). The CDR3 spans 11 residues. V shed 0 bases and J shed 7 bases, with 4 bases lying between them. The CDR3 is CAWSVQNEQFF. The CDR3 DNA sequence: TGTGCCTGGAGTGTACAGAATGAGCAGTTCTTC.

This clone was observed a handful of times. The V call is TRBV4-2, the J call TRBJ2-5, with 9 bases that match TRBD1. Per germline, CDR1 LGHNA and CDR2 YNFKEQ. V shed 1 base, J shed 5 bases, and the junction held 5 bases outside the gene matches. The CDR3 extends over 15 amino acids. CDR3 amino acids: CASSQGGQGRETQYF. The CDR3 DNA sequence: TGTGCCAGCAGCCAAGGAGGACAGGGGCGGGAGACCCAGTACTTC.

The chain has TRBV6-1 and TRBJ2-1; TRBD1 aligns across 8 bases. The J segment lost 4 bases and the V segment lost 6 bases, leaving 8 bases of the junction unmatched. Germline loops: CDR1 MNHNS, CDR2 SASEGT. CDR3 size: 15 residues. The DNA for the CDR3 is TGTGCCAGCAGCCGTACAGGGGGAGAATACAATGAGCAGTTCTTC. As protein: CASSRTGGEYNEQFF.

The chain has TRBV5-1 and TRBJ1-1, with 11 nucleotides matching TRBD1. The junction had 17 bases not matched to a gene; V was cut back by 6 bases and J by 13 bases. The CDR3 is made up of 15 amino acids. Germline-derived CDR1 and CDR2 are SGHRS and YFSETQ. The CDR3 DNA reads TGCGCCAGCACACGAACCTCCGGGACAGGGGGTGTGGTTTTCTTT. The encoded protein is CASTRTSGTGGVVFF.

This chain connects TRBV6-1 to TRBJ2-3; 10 nucleotides agree with TRBD2. The V segment lost 4 bases and the J segment 1 base; nucleotides outside the gene matches: 5. CDR3 length: 16 amino acids. From germline, CDR1 is MNHNS and CDR2 SASEGT. CDR3: CASSGGLARGTDTQYF. The CDR3 coding sequence is TGTGCCAGCAGTGGGGGACTAGCGAGGGGCACAGATACGCAGTATTTT.

The gene calls are TRBV28 and TRBJ2-5; D is possibly TRBD2 (6 bases). The V end lost 1 base, the J end lost 6 bases, and 12 bases lay between the germline ends. This CDR3 has 14 amino acids. Germline CDR1 MDHEN, CDR2 SYDVKM. In nucleotides, the CDR3 is TGTGCCAGCAGTTTATTCAGCCGGGAGCAGACCCAGTACTTC. This sequence encodes CASSLFSREQTQYF.

V is TRBV21-1 and J is TRBJ2-3; the table names TRBD2, a call not compared with the DNA. TRBV21-1 is a listed pseudogene. CDR3 length: 17 residues. The CDR3 DNA is TGTGCCAGCAGCTTCTCCGGGACTCGTAACCACACAGATACGCAGTATTTT. Its translation is CASSFSGTRNHTDTQYF.

Turning to this clone: Germline and junction disagree at one end, which may indicate a read error. This chain uses TRBV19 with TRBJ1-2, with a weak D call TRBD1 (6 bases). Germline values: CDR1 LNHDA, CDR2 SQIVND (reference sequence). The CDR3 runs to 15 residues. Written as DNA, the CDR3 is TGTACCAGTAGTATAGTTGCAGGGGCTAACTATGGCTACACCTTC. This codes for CTSSIVAGANYGYTF.

In its sample, this clone was seen a few times. V usage is TRBV6-1 and J usage is TRBJ2-5; possibly TRBD1 for D (6 bases). V was trimmed by 1 base and J by 2 bases, leaving 14 bases between them. This CDR3 region has 16 residues. Germline V CDR1 and CDR2: MNHNS, SASEGT. The CDR3 is CASSEVGGATQETQYF. The DNA for the CDR3 is TGTGCCAGCAGTGAAGTAGGGGGAGCCACACAAGAGACCCAGTACTTC.